This T cell receptor (beta chain) was captured by sequencing in a study of T cells in tumors after PD-1 blockade. Whole-study results and caveats: Blood contained about 40% of the tumor's TCR clonotypes. Most post-therapy expanded exhausted CD8+ clones were new, undetected before treatment.

With respect to this clone: Its cognate antigen is unknown.

The method was immunoSEQ multiplex PCR; TCRdb's version includes in-frame clones alone and lacks a portion of them. The table shows over 10,000 clones, with about 60% occurring only once. Sample: tumor tissue, taken before anti-PD-1 treatment. This clonotype was obtained from a human donor with basal cell carcinoma.

The CDR3 region is CASSQGPTFLSNQPQHF. As DNA, the CDR3 is TGTGCCAGCAGCCAAGGCCCCACCTTCCTGAGCAATCAGCCCCAGCATTTT. The chain combines TRBV3-1 (or the pseudogene TRBV3-2) with TRBJ1-5; D is ambiguous. This CDR3 is built from 17 residues. Germline CDR1 is LGHDT and CDR2 is YNNKEL (reference sequence). Deletions cut 1 base from V and 1 base from J, with 14 bases between.